The 21 T cell receptor beta chains below were found in one sample sequenced in a study of T cell changes during pregnancy in multiple sclerosis. Using immunoSEQ multiplex PCR, the repertoire was profiled, and TCRdb retains in-frame clones only, with some absent. The repertoire consists of about 75,000 clones, with about 94% occurring once and the leading ten covering 0.11% to 0.15%. The sample was CD4+ T cells from peripheral blood mononuclear cells, taken after pregnancy. These receptor sequences come from a female donor with multiple sclerosis, enrolled in a pregnancy study.

The chain joins TRBV20-1 to TRBJ2-7, with D perhaps matching TRBD1 (5 bases). This CDR3 is built from 11 residues. V lost 3 bases to trimming and J lost 10 bases, with 13 bases between them. In germline, CDR1 is DFQATT, CDR2 SNEGSKA (reference sequence). This CDR3 reads CSARTEAPQYF. For the CDR3, the DNA is TGCAGTGCTAGGACAGAGGCCCCTCAGTACTTC.

V and J are TRBV9 and TRBJ2-3; 7 bases are a match to TRBD2. CDR1 is SGDLS, CDR2 YYNGEE, per germline. The CDR3 length is 16 residues. V lost 0 bases and J lost 7; bases outside the gene matches: 11. DNA of the CDR3: TGTGCCAGCAGCGTAGAAGTGGGAGGGCCACTAAATACGCAGTATTTT. This encodes CASSVEVGGPLNTQYF.

The V call is TRBV18, the J call TRBJ1-5; 7 nucleotides agree with TRBD1. V shed 6 bases and J 0 bases; nucleotides not matched to a gene: 5. The CDR3 consists of 15 residues. Germline-derived CDR1 and CDR2 are KGHSH and LQKENI. Here the CDR3 DNA reads TGTGCCAGCTCGTCGGGACAGCTTAGCAATCAGCCCCAGCATTTT. It encodes CASSSGQLSNQPQHF.

As concerns this clone: As the CDR3 is not closed by the conserved phenylalanine or tryptophan, this likely results from a read error. The limits of the CDR3 on the DNA are not certain, so only TCRdb's listed CDR3 is given. The genes are TRBV7-9 and TRBJ2-7; no check of the table's D call, TRBD2, against the DNA was made. Ends included, the CDR3 has 12 residues. Germline V gene data show CDR1 as SEHNR and CDR2 as FQNEAQ (reference sequence). This CDR3 is CASSLNGDSWKY.

In this sample, this clone turned up once. V is TRBV10-3 and J is TRBJ2-3; 7 nucleotides agree with TRBD1. CDR3 length equals 13 residues. CDR1 is ENHRY, CDR2 SYGVKD, per germline. V was clipped by 6 bases and J by 6 bases; unmatched bases: 6. Here the CDR3 DNA reads TGTGCCATCAGGATGACAGGGTCGGATACGCAGTATTTT. Translation: CAIRMTGSDTQYF.

The J gene is TRBJ1-2, the V gene TRBV5-8, with 7 bases matching TRBD1. The trim removed 0 bases at V and 5 bases at J, leaving 4 bases unmatched. Germline V gene data show CDR1 as SGHTS and CDR2 as YDEGEE. The CDR3 totals 14 residues. The CDR3 DNA reads TGTGCCAGCAGCTTGGGACAGGGTCAATATGGCTACACCTTC. Residues: CASSLGQGQYGYTF.

The rearrangement uses TRBV9 and TRBJ2-1, with TRBD2 matching over 9 bases. The germline V gene has CDR1 SGDLS and CDR2 YYNGEE. CDR3 length: 15 amino acids. The trim removed 2 bases at V and 9 bases at J, leaving 9 bases unmatched. CDR3 nucleotides: TGTGCCAGCAGCGTCGGGCGGGAGGGCCGGGGTGAGCAGTTCTTC. This encodes CASSVGREGRGEQFF.

The rearrangement joins TRBV7-2 to TRBJ2-1, with TRBD2 matching 10 bases. Germline values: CDR1 SGHTA, CDR2 FQGNSA. The CDR3 covers 17 residues. The junction had 9 bases not matched to a gene; V was cut back by 1 base and J by 6 bases. CDR3 in amino acids: CASSLEASGSYGNEQFF. The CDR3 coding sequence is TGTGCCAGCAGCTTAGAAGCTAGCGGGAGCTATGGCAATGAGCAGTTCTTC. The full variable domain, rest sourced from reference TRBV7-2 and TRBJ2-1, is GAGVSQSPSNKVTEKGKDVELRCDPISGHTALYWYRQSLGQGLEFLIYFQGNSAPDKSGLPSDRFSAERTGGSVSTLTIQRTQQEDSAVYLCASSLEASGSYGNEQFFGPGTRLTVL.

The genes are TRBV6-5 and TRBJ1-1; a possible D gene is TRBD1 (5 bases). V was shortened by 7 bases and J by 0 bases, with 12 bases between the two germline ends. This CDR3 is 14 amino acids long. The germline V gene has CDR1 MNHEY and CDR2 SVGAGI. Written as DNA, the CDR3 is TGTGCCAGCACGACAGACCCAGTGAACACTGAAGCTTTCTTT. Its protein is CASTTDPVNTEAFF.

This clone was counted once. The rearrangement uses TRBV7-8 and TRBJ2-1; unclear D gene. Germline loops: CDR1 SGHVS, CDR2 FQNEAQ. CDR3 length: 18 amino acids. V dropped 2 bases and J dropped 2 bases, with 19 bases sitting between them. CDR3 DNA: TGTGCCAGCAGCTTAATCCGTAGCCCCCAATCCCCCTACAATGAGCAGTTCTTC. Protein: CASSLIRSPQSPYNEQFF.

The CDR3 protein is CASRRTGGTGELFF. CDR3 nucleotides: TGTGCCAGCAGGCGTACAGGGGGGACCGGGGAGCTGTTTTTT. The J gene is TRBJ2-2, the V gene TRBV6-5; 8 nucleotides match TRBD1. The CDR3 extends over 14 amino acids. The trim removed 6 bases at V and 5 bases at J, leaving 5 bases unmatched. Germline loops: CDR1 MNHEY, CDR2 SVGAGI.

The V gene is TRBV6-5, the J gene TRBJ2-5; TRBD1 matches 11 bases. Germline CDR1 MNHEY, CDR2 SVGAGI. The CDR3 totals 15 residues. V shed 3 bases, J shed 4 bases, and the junction held 4 bases outside the gene matches. As DNA, the CDR3 is TGTGCCAGCAGTTATCCGGGGACAGGGGGAGAGACCCAGTACTTC. This gives the protein CASSYPGTGGETQYF.

The chain links TRBV6-6 to TRBJ2-1; TRBD2 matches 11 bases. Germline V gives CDR1 MNHNY, CDR2 SVGAGI (reference sequence). This CDR3 is built from 14 residues. The V gene end was trimmed by 3 bases and the J gene end by 6 bases; junction bases not matched to a gene: 1. The CDR3 spells CASSYSGRVNEQFF. The CDR3, as DNA: TGTGCCAGCAGTTATAGCGGGAGGGTCAATGAGCAGTTCTTC.

CDR3 sequence: CASTLGGLARNEQFF. In DNA, the CDR3 is TGTGCCAGCACCCTAGGCGGGCTAGCTAGGAATGAGCAGTTCTTC. The chain joins TRBV28 to TRBJ2-1, with D maybe TRBD2 (5 bases). This CDR3 has 15 residues. V was trimmed by 7 bases and J by 7 bases, leaving 20 bases between them. In germline, CDR1 is MDHEN, CDR2 SYDVKM.

The chain joins TRBV5-6 to TRBJ2-7, with D perhaps matching TRBD2 (6 bases). The V end was cut by 2 bases, the J end by 0 bases, with 12 bases between. The germline V gene has CDR1 SGHDT and CDR2 YYEEEE. This CDR3 comprises 15 residues. The CDR3 DNA reads TGTGCCAGCAGCTTTCTAGCGTTGAGCTCCTACGAGCAGTACTTC. This sequence encodes CASSFLALSSYEQYF.

This clone was seen a handful of times. This chain uses TRBV30 with TRBJ1-3; D is undetermined. The V gene's germline CDR1 is GTSNPN and CDR2 SVGIG (reference sequence). This CDR3 comprises 12 residues. V gave up 0 bases and J gave up 3 bases, with 3 bases separating them. CDR3 residues: CAWSVGGNTIYF. In DNA form, the CDR3 reads TGTGCCTGGAGTGTCGGTGGAAACACCATATATTTT.

The chain combines TRBV5-6 with TRBJ2-7; perhaps TRBD1 as D (7 bases). The germline CDR1 and CDR2 sequences are SGHDT and YYEEEE. The V gene lost 0 bases and the J gene lost 7 bases, with 14 bases spanning the gap. This CDR3 contains 14 residues. CDR3 DNA sequence: TGTGCCAGCAGCTTGGCCAGGGGGGTGGGGGAGCAGTACTTC. Its protein product is CASSLARGVGEQYF.

The gene calls are TRBV9 and TRBJ1-4; D possibly corresponds to TRBD1 (6 bases). Germline V CDR1 and CDR2: SGDLS, YYNGEE. Trimming pared 2 bases from V and 3 bases from J, leaving 14 bases between. The CDR3 sequence is 16 residues long. CDR3 residues: CASSVQDSNPNEKLFF. DNA for the CDR3: TGTGCCAGCAGCGTGCAGGACAGCAATCCTAATGAAAAACTGTTTTTT.

The chain recombines TRBV28 with TRBJ1-5, with no clear D. V shed 2 bases and J shed 6 bases, with 5 bases lying between them. This CDR3 spans 12 amino acids. Germline assignment: CDR1 MDHEN and CDR2 SYDVKM. For the CDR3, the DNA is TGTGCCAGCAGTTTAACTGTTCAGCCCCAGCATTTT. This encodes CASSLTVQPQHF. Using reference TRBV28 and TRBJ1-5 for the parts outside the CDR3, the full variable domain is DVKVTQSSRYLVKRTGEKVFLECVQDMDHENMFWYRQDPGLGLRLIYFSYDVKMKEKGDIPEGYSVSREKKERFSLILESASTNQTSMYLCASSLTVQPQHFGDGTRLSIL.

The rearrangement uses TRBV5-8 and TRBJ2-7, with 7 bases that match TRBD2. V lost 0 bases and J lost 3; bases outside the gene matches: 6. The germline CDR1 and CDR2 sequences are SGHTS and YDEGEE. CDR3 length equals 15 residues. Written as DNA, the CDR3 is TGTGCCAGCAGCTTGGTGGGAGGGAGAGGCTACGAGCAGTACTTC. Protein product: CASSLVGGRGYEQYF.

This clone occurred a few times. V usage is TRBV15 and J usage is TRBJ2-7; TRBD2 aligns across 12 bases. In germline, CDR1 is LNHNV, CDR2 YYDKDF (reference sequence). This CDR3 is 19 amino acids long. V lost 0 bases to trimming and J lost 6 bases; unmatched junction nucleotides: 15. Here the CDR3 DNA reads TGTGCCACCAGCAGAGATCAGGGACTAGCGGGCCCCACGGCCTCCGAGCAGTACTTC. Its translation is CATSRDQGLAGPTASEQYF.